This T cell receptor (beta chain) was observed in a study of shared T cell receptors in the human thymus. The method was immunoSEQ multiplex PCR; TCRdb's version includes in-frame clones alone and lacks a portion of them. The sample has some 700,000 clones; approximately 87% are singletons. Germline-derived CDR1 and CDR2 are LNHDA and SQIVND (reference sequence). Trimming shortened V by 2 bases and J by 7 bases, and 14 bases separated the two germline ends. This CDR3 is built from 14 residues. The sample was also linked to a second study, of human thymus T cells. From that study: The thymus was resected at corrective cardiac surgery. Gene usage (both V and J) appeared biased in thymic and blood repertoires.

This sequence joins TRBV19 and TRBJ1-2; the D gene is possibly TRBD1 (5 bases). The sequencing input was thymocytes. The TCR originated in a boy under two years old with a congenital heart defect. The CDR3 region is CASSIREGTGGYTF. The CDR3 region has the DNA TGTGCCAGTAGTATAAGGGAGGGGACGGGTGGCTACACCTTC.